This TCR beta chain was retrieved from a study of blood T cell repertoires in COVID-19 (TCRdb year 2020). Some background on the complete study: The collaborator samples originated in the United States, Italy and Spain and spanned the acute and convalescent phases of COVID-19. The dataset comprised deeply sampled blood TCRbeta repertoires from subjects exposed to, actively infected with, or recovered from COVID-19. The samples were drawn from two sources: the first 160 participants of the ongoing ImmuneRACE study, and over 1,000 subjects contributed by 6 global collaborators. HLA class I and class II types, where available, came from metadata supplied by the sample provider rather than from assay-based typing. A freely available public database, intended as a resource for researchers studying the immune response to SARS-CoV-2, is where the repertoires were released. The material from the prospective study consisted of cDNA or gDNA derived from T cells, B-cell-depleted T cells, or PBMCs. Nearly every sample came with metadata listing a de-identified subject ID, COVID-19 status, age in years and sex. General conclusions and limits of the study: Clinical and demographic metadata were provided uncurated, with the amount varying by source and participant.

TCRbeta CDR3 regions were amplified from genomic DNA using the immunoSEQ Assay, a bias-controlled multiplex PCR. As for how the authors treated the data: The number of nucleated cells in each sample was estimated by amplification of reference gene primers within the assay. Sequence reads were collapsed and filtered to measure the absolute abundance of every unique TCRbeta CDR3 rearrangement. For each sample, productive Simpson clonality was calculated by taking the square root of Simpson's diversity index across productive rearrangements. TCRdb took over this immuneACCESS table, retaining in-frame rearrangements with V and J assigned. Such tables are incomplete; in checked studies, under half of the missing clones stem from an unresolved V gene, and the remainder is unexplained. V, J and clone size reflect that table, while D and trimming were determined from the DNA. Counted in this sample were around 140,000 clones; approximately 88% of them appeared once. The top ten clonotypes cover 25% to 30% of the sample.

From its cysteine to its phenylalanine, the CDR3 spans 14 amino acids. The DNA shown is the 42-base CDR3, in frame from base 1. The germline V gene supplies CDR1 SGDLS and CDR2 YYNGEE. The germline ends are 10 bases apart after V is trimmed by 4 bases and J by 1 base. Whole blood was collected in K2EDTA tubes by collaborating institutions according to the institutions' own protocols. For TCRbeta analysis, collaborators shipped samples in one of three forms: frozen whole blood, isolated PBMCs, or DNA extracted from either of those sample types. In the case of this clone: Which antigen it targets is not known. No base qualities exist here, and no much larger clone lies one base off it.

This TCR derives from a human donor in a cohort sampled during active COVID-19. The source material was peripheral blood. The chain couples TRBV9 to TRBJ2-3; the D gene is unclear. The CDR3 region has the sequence CASSPTLGTDTQYF. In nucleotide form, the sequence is TGTGCCAGCAGCCCTACCCTGGGCACAGATACGCAGTATTTT. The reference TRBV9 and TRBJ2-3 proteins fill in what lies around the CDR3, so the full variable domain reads DSGVTQTPKHLITATGQRVTLRCSPRSGDLSVYWYQQSLDQGLQFLIQYYNGEERAKGNILERFSAQQFPDLHSELNLSSLELGDSALYFCASSPTLGTDTQYFGPGTRLTVL.